The rows below give T cell receptor beta chains drawn from one sample of a study of blood T cell repertoires in COVID-19. Libraries were prepared by immunoSEQ multiplex PCR; TCRdb keeps only in-frame clonotypes and omits some of them. The table includes 150,000 to 200,000 clones, roughly 81% detected once. Specimen: peripheral blood. All receptors come from an elderly woman with COVID-19, enrolled during active disease. CDR3s include the opening cysteine and the closing phenylalanine or tryptophan. The D gene is left open where the match is weak. Clone size is not always given. Where it is, it says once, few, many or a class for expanded clones.

D,J,size,V,DNA,CDR3
-,TRBJ2-7,-,TRBV9,TGTGCCAGCAGCGTAGCGGGTCACCCTCCCTACGAGCAGTACTTC,CASSVAGHPPYEQYF
-,TRBJ2-2,once,TRBV7-3,TGTGCCAGCAGCTTAAGGTCTAGCCCCGGGGAGCTGTTTTTT,CASSLRSSPGELFF
TRBD2,TRBJ2-2,-,TRBV5-1,TGCGCCAGCACCCGGGGGGGCAACACCGGGGAGCTGTTTTTT,CASTRGGNTGELFF
TRBD1,TRBJ1-5,-,TRBV18,TGTGCCAGCTCACTTCGGACAGGGGGCGAGAGCAATCAGCCCCAGCATTTT,CASSLRTGGESNQPQHF
TRBD2,TRBJ2-5,-,TRBV28,TGTGCCAGCAATCCGCTAGCGGTGTACCAAGAGACCCAGTACTTC,CASNPLAVYQETQYF
-,TRBJ2-7,-,TRBV2,TGTGCCAGCAGTGACCCCCGACAGGCGCTGATCGAGCAGTACTTC,CASSDPRQALIEQYF
-,TRBJ2-6,once,TRBV27,TGTGCCAGCAGTTTAAGCCGCTCTGGGGCCAACGTCCTGACTTTC,CASSLSRSGANVLTF
TRBD1,TRBJ1-6,-,TRBV7-8,TGTGCCAGCAGCTTTCCGGCAGGACAGGGTGTTTCACCCCTCCACTTT,CASSFPAGQGVSPLHF
-,TRBJ2-3,-,TRBV5-4,TGTGCCAGCAGCTCCCCAGCGATTGCAGATACGCAGTATTTT,CASSSPAIADTQYF
TRBD2,TRBJ2-1,-,TRBV2,TGTGCCAGCAAGCTAGCGGGAGGAGACAATGAGCAGTTCTTC,CASKLAGGDNEQFF
-,TRBJ1-2,few,TRBV5-5,TGTGCCAGCAGCTTGTCCGGACAGACTAACTATGGCTACACCTTC,CASSLSGQTNYGYTF
TRBD1,TRBJ2-1,-,TRBV10-3,TGTGCCATCAGTGAGTTAACTTCGGGACAGGGGTCGGGCAATGAGCAGTTCTTC,CAISELTSGQGSGNEQFF
TRBD2,TRBJ2-7,few,TRBV11-2,TGTGCCAGCAGCTTAGATCTAGCGGGGGCGGCCTACGAGCAGTACTTC,CASSLDLAGAAYEQYF